These 21 T cell receptor beta chains share one sample of origin, sequenced in a study of a mutant IDH1 vaccine in newly diagnosed glioma. Noted time point: baseline, week 1 (first vaccination visit). The treatment here: pre-vaccination baseline after standard-of-care therapy. Repertoires were generated with immunoSEQ multiplex PCR, while TCRdb's copy carries only in-frame clones and drops some. This table has around 50,000 clones, 70% to 90% appearing once. Here the sequenced sample was PBMCs, taken from a glioma patient treated with radiotherapy, temozolomide or both. All receptors come from a man between 35 and 55 years old with glioma.

This chain links TRBV6-1 with TRBJ1-2; perhaps TRBD1 as D (6 bases). V was trimmed by 2 bases and J by 0 bases, leaving 7 bases between them. The CDR3 is 14 residues long. From germline, CDR1 is MNHNS and CDR2 SASEGT. CDR3 amino acids: CASSERTANYGYTF. In nucleotides, the CDR3 is TGTGCCAGCAGTGAAAGGACAGCTAACTATGGCTACACCTTC.

The chain carries TRBV19 and TRBJ1-3; 9 nucleotides align to TRBD1. Germline loops: CDR1 LNHDA, CDR2 SQIVND (reference sequence). The V segment lost 6 bases and the J segment 0 bases; nucleotides outside the gene matches: 3. The CDR3 loop spans 15 amino acids. CDR3 DNA: TGTGCCAGTAGCTTGACAGGGGGCTCTGGAAACACCATATATTTT. This codes for CASSLTGGSGNTIYF. Drawing the rest from reference TRBV19 and TRBJ1-3, the complete variable domain is DGGITQSPKYLFRKEGQNVTLSCEQNLNHDAMYWYRQDPGQGLRLIYYSQIVNDFQKGDIAEGYSVSREKKESFPLTVTSAQKNPTAFYLCASSLTGGSGNTIYFGEGSWLTVV.

This clone was counted between two and nine times. The chain links TRBV19 to TRBJ1-1; tentatively, D is TRBD1 (5 bases). The germline V gene encodes CDR1 LNHDA and CDR2 SQIVND (reference sequence). The CDR3 extends over 15 amino acids. Deletions cut 4 bases from V and 0 bases from J, with 12 bases between. The CDR3 sequence: CASSSEAGMNTEAFF. DNA for the CDR3: TGTGCCAGTAGTAGTGAGGCAGGGATGAACACTGAAGCTTTCTTT.

This clone is a singleton in its sample. The rearrangement links TRBV2 to TRBJ2-3, with D uncertain. Trimming removed 4 bases from V and 6 bases from J, with 11 bases in between. The CDR3 loop spans 13 amino acids. Germline CDR1 reads SNHLY; CDR2 reads FYNNEI. This chain's CDR3 is CASSAQARDTQYF. Written as DNA, the CDR3 is TGTGCCAGCAGTGCGCAGGCCCGGGATACGCAGTATTTT. Full variable domain (outside the CDR3, taken from reference TRBV2 and TRBJ2-3): EPEVTQTPSHQVTQMGQEVILRCVPISNHLYFYWYRQILGQKVEFLVSFYNNEISEKSEIFDDQFSVERPDGSNFTLKIRSTKLEDSAMYFCASSAQARDTQYFGPGTRLTVL.

The chain has TRBV4-3 and TRBJ1-5, with no clear D. CDR1 and CDR2 (germline): LGHNA, YSLEER. The CDR3 is 15 residues long. Trimming cost V 0 bases and J 0 bases, with 6 bases left between them. In DNA form, the CDR3 reads TGCGCCAGCAGCCAAGAGAGTTATAGCAATCAGCCCCAGCATTTT. Encoded protein: CASSQESYSNQPQHF.

The chain joins TRBV14 to TRBJ1-4; D remains ambiguous. V lost 0 bases and J lost 9, with 14 bases in between. The CDR3 extends over 15 amino acids. CDR1 SGHDN and CDR2 FVKESK come from the germline V gene. The CDR3 loop reads CASSQDRWTRQKLFF. As DNA, the CDR3 is TGTGCCAGCAGCCAAGATCGTTGGACCCGACAAAAACTGTTTTTT.

The gene calls are TRBV7-2 and TRBJ2-3; TRBD2 might be the D (5 bases). The length of the CDR3 is 14 residues. Germline CDR1 and CDR2: SGHTA and FQGNSA. Trimming left V 7 bases short and J 2 bases short, with 13 bases between. The CDR3 DNA reads TGTGCCAGCACTGGACGGGGAATCACAGATACGCAGTATTTT. It translates to CASTGRGITDTQYF.

The V call is TRBV5-1, the J call TRBJ1-1, with a tentative D call TRBD1 (5 bases). CDR1 is SGHRS and CDR2 is YFSETQ in the germline V gene. This CDR3 spans 14 amino acids. Trimming removed 4 bases at V and 1 base at J, with 11 bases between. The CDR3 loop reads CASSMGPSNTEAFF. CDR3 in DNA: TGCGCCAGCAGCATGGGGCCTTCGAACACTGAAGCTTTCTTT.

This clone was counted only a few times. The V gene is TRBV4-2, the J gene TRBJ2-6, with D uncertain. The V gene's germline CDR1 is LGHNA and CDR2 YNFKEQ. The CDR3 has 19 residues. Trimming removed 1 base at V and 0 bases at J, with 16 bases between. The CDR3 coding sequence is TGTGCCAGCAGCCAAGTGTCGAAAGTTCTGATCTCTGGGGCCAACGTCCTGACTTTC. This codes for CASSQVSKVLISGANVLTF.

This clone appeared a few times. The chain is built from TRBV2 and TRBJ2-2; D is possibly TRBD1 (5 bases). Germline CDR1 is SNHLY and CDR2 is FYNNEI. V lost 6 bases to trimming and J lost 9 bases, with 11 bases between them. The CDR3 runs 12 residues. The CDR3 DNA sequence: TGTGCCAGCAGCAAGGGGAACCGGGAGCTGTTTTTT. It specifies CASSKGNRELFF.

V and J are TRBV6-5 and TRBJ2-7; D gene ambiguous. In germline, CDR1 is MNHEY, CDR2 SVGAGI. Between the trimmed V and J ends, which lost 2 bases and 3 bases, there was a span of 8 bases. CDR3 length: 13 amino acids. This chain's CDR3 is CASSYTAYYEQYF. The CDR3 coding sequence is TGTGCCAGCAGTTACACAGCCTACTACGAGCAGTACTTC.

This clone was found a few times. The V call is TRBV4-1, the J call TRBJ2-7; D unresolved. This CDR3 spans 13 amino acids. The germline V gene has CDR1 MGHRA and CDR2 YSYEKL. Trimming stripped 2 bases from V and 4 bases from J, with 9 bases between. Here the CDR3 DNA reads TGCGCCAGCAGCCAATTCCCTGGTTACGAGCAGTACTTC. It codes for CASSQFPGYEQYF.

The chain joins TRBV7-9 to TRBJ2-3, with 7 positions matching TRBD2. V shed 3 bases, J shed 0 bases, and the junction held 0 bases outside the gene matches. The CDR3 runs 14 residues. In germline, CDR1 is SEHNR, CDR2 FQNEAQ (reference sequence). The CDR3 DNA reads TGTGCCAGCAGCTTTAGCGGGAGCACAGATACGCAGTATTTT. It codes for CASSFSGSTDTQYF.

This chain uses TRBV27 with TRBJ2-7; D perhaps matches TRBD1 (6 bases). CDR3 length: 15 residues. CDR1 is MNHEY, CDR2 SMNVEV, per germline (reference sequence). V was clipped by 5 bases and J by 3 bases, with 17 bases between them. The CDR3 sequence is CASSPQTGGFYEQYF. CDR3 in DNA: TGTGCCAGCAGTCCGCAGACAGGTGGATTCTACGAGCAGTACTTC.

This chain uses TRBV18 with TRBJ1-3, with D maybe TRBD1 (6 bases). The CDR3 totals 13 residues. CDR1 and CDR2 from the germline V gene are KGHSH and LQKENI. V was trimmed by 2 bases and J by 7 bases, leaving 9 bases between them. This CDR3 reads CASSPDRWNTIYF. DNA for the CDR3: TGTGCCAGCTCACCAGACAGGTGGAACACCATATATTTT.

The rearrangement uses TRBV6-5 and TRBJ2-5; D is unclear. Germline loops: CDR1 MNHEY, CDR2 SVGAGI. This CDR3 spans 14 amino acids. The V gene lost 7 bases and the J gene lost 2 bases, with 14 bases spanning the gap. The CDR3 DNA reads as TGTGCCAGCACCCCAGGCCCGTGGCAAGAGACCCAGTACTTC. This codes for CASTPGPWQETQYF.

The rearrangement links TRBV6-1 to TRBJ1-2; TRBD1 is a possible D gene (5 bases). Germline V CDR1 and CDR2: MNHNS, SASEGT. Trimming took 6 bases from V and 8 from J, leaving 19 bases between them. The CDR3 runs to 14 residues. The CDR3 DNA reads as TGTGCCAGCAGAGGGACTCTTACGCTTGGGGGCTACACCTTC. Translation gives CASRGTLTLGGYTF.

V gene TRBV18 combines with J gene TRBJ1-2; 11 bases align to TRBD1. CDR3 length: 15 amino acids. CDR1 is KGHSH and CDR2 is LQKENI in the germline V gene. J gave up 7 bases and V 2 bases, and 6 bases lay outside the gene matches. Here the CDR3 DNA reads TGTGCCAGCTCACCAAGCATCGGACAGGGGGCTGGCTACACCTTC. Its translation: CASSPSIGQGAGYTF.

This clone was picked up one time. This chain connects TRBV4-1 to TRBJ1-5; TRBD1 agrees at 9 bases. The CDR3 contains 16 residues. Germline assignment: CDR1 MGHRA and CDR2 YSYEKL. The V gene end was trimmed by 0 bases and the J gene end by 4 bases; junction bases not matched to a gene: 4. CDR3 region: CASSQEYRGRNQPQHF. For the CDR3, the DNA is TGCGCCAGCAGCCAAGAATACAGGGGGCGGAATCAGCCCCAGCATTTT.

The CDR3 DNA reads as TGTGCCAGCAGCTTAGGGTCCTTGACAGGCCTACAAGAGACCCAGTACTTC. It specifies CASSLGSLTGLQETQYF. This chain uses TRBV7-2 with TRBJ2-5; a possible D gene is TRBD1 (6 bases). CDR1 is SGHTA and CDR2 is FQGNSA in the germline V gene. V lost 1 base and J lost 2, with 17 bases in between. The CDR3 covers 17 residues.

DNA of the CDR3: TGTGCCAGCAGACCGCTGGGAGGCCCTAACTATGGCTACACCTTC. Translated: CASRPLGGPNYGYTF. V and J are TRBV5-6 and TRBJ1-2; D not resolved. Germline lookup yields CDR1 SGHDT and CDR2 YYEEEE. The CDR3 sequence is 15 residues long. Deletions cut 5 bases from V and 0 bases from J, with 14 bases between.